The rows below give T cell receptor beta chains drawn from one sample of a study of T cell responses to AZD1222 COVID-19 vaccine. TCRdb's table, derived via immunoSEQ multiplex PCR, lists solely in-frame clones and lacks some. Of approximately 150,000 clones listed, 91% are singletons. The sample consisted of peripheral blood, taken on day 0 of AZD1222 vaccination. Receptors originate from an adult in good health. Both conserved end residues are part of each CDR3. The D gene is left open where the match is weak. Expanded clones are given a class, and other clones once, few, many or no size at all.

J: TRBJ1-2; size: .; V: TRBV12-5; D: .; DNA: TGTGCTAGTGGTTTGGCTAGACCAGCTAACTATGGCTACACCTTC; CDR3: CASGLARPANYGYTF
J: TRBJ2-7; size: .; V: TRBV9; D: TRBD1; DNA: TGTGCCAGCAGCGTCGGGACAGAGAGGTACGAGCAGTACTTC; CDR3: CASSVGTERYEQYF
J: TRBJ2-3; size: .; V: TRBV29-1; D: TRBD1; DNA: TGCAGCGTTGAAGAGGGTGACAGGGGAAGGGGTACGCAGTATTTT; CDR3: CSVEEGDRGRGTQYF
J: TRBJ2-1; size: .; V: TRBV3-1/TRBV3-2; D: TRBD2; DNA: TGTGCCAGCAGCCAAGATAGCAACCTAGCGGGAGGCCACAATGAGCAGTTCTTC; CDR3: CASSQDSNLAGGHNEQFF
J: TRBJ1-1; size: .; V: TRBV9; D: .; DNA: TGTGCCAGCAGCGTAGGGGTGGGGGCAGAAGCTTTCTTT; CDR3: CASSVGVGAEAFF
J: TRBJ2-2; size: .; V: TRBV7-7; D: .; DNA: TGTGCCAGCAGCTCTAGTTATAACACCGGGGAGCTGTTTTTT; CDR3: CASSSSYNTGELFF
J: TRBJ1-5; size: .; V: TRBV11-3; D: TRBD1; DNA: TGTGCCAGCAGCCCCGGCCCAGGGGGCGCAGCTCAGCCCCAGCATTTT; CDR3: CASSPGPGGAAQPQHF
J: TRBJ1-2; size: few; V: TRBV10-2; D: TRBD1; DNA: TGCGCCAGCAGGACGACAGGGGTTGTCGGTGGCTACACCTTC; CDR3: CASRTTGVVGGYTF
J: TRBJ2-5; size: .; V: TRBV7-3; D: TRBD2; DNA: TGTGCCAGCAGCCCGGGACTAGCGGGAGGGGAGACCCAGTACTTC; CDR3: CASSPGLAGGETQYF
J: TRBJ1-1; size: .; V: TRBV19; D: TRBD1; DNA: TGTGCCAGTAGCAGCGACAGGGTATCTGAAGCTTTCTTT; CDR3: CASSSDRVSEAFF
J: TRBJ1-4; size: .; V: TRBV5-1; D: .; DNA: TGCGCCAGCAGCTACACAGGGAGCCTGGATGAAAAACTGTTTTTT; CDR3: CASSYTGSLDEKLFF
J: TRBJ1-3; size: .; V: TRBV9; D: .; DNA: TGTGCCAGCAGCTTGCAGGGACCCTGGAACACCATATATTTT; CDR3: CASSLQGPWNTIYF
J: TRBJ2-1; size: .; V: TRBV24-1; D: .; DNA: TGTGCCACCAGTGATAGCCAGGAGCAGTTCTTC; CDR3: CATSDSQEQFF
J: TRBJ1-1; size: .; V: TRBV19; D: .; DNA: TGTGCCAGTAGTAGGGGGCTAGGTACTGAAGCTTTCTTT; CDR3: CASSRGLGTEAFF
J: TRBJ1-2; size: .; V: TRBV3-1/TRBV3-2; D: .; DNA: TGTGCCAGCAGCCAAGATACCTCCTATGGCTACACCTTC; CDR3: CASSQDTSYGYTF
J: TRBJ2-4; size: few; V: TRBV10-3; D: TRBD2; DNA: TGTGCCATCAAAGCAGAGCGGGGGGGCCAATACATTCAGTACTTC; CDR3: CAIKAERGGQYIQYF
J: TRBJ2-1; size: .; V: TRBV7-2; D: .; DNA: TGTGCCAGCAGCCAAGAGGTCAATACCTACAATGAGCAGTTCTTC; CDR3: CASSQEVNTYNEQFF